The 10 T cell receptor beta chains listed next were all sequenced from one sample in a study of T-cell reconstitution after alpha-beta-depleted transplantation in children. Molecular barcoding with unique molecular identifiers was used for the TCRbeta library. TCRdb fed the PCR reads into MiXCR, producing one record per CDR3 protein. The sample has 450,000 to 600,000 distinct CDR3 sequences, approximately 10% seen once. The sequenced sample was PBMCs, obtained before TCRalphabeta/CD19-depleted stem cell transplant. Receptors were obtained from a child under 10 years old with inherited bone marrow failure, due to receive a stem cell transplant.

The sample holds a few counts of this clonotype. The rearrangement joins TRBV28 to TRBJ1-1; 9 nucleotides line up with TRBD1. Trimming at V came to 3 bases and at J to 1 base, leaving 12 bases not matched to a gene. There are 18 residues in the CDR3. The germline V gene has CDR1 MDHEN and CDR2 SYDVKM. The CDR3 is CASSLVTGGAGGNTEAFF. The CDR3 DNA reads TGTGCCAGCAGTTTGGTAACAGGGGGCGCGGGGGGGAACACTGAAGCTTTCTTT.

This clonotype was counted ten times or more. The V call is TRBV28, the J call TRBJ2-3; a possible D gene is TRBD2 (6 bases). CDR3 size: 15 residues. From germline, CDR1 is MDHEN and CDR2 SYDVKM. Deletions cut 6 bases from V and 6 bases from J, with 19 bases between. The CDR3 is CASRPTGGVMDTQYF. For the CDR3, the DNA is TGTGCCAGCAGGCCCACTGGCGGGGTCATGGATACGCAGTATTTT.

This clonotype was observed at least ten times. One end of the junction fails to match germline, which may point to a read error. This chain joins TRBV20-1 and TRBJ1-2; the D gene is possibly TRBD1 (5 bases). The CDR3 is 10 amino acids. Germline lookup yields CDR1 DFQATT and CDR2 SNEGSKA (reference sequence). The chain's CDR3 is CSARDRTGPF. The CDR3 nucleotides read TGCAGTGCTAGAGACCGGACGGGACCATTC.

The chain couples TRBV30 to TRBJ2-5; 9 bases agree with TRBD2. Per germline, CDR1 GTSNPN and CDR2 SVGIG (reference sequence). V lost 4 bases and J lost 4; bases outside the gene matches: 16. The CDR3 is made up of 17 amino acids. The CDR3 DNA reads TGTGCCTGGACTGGACTCGCGGGAGGGCCCGGGGGAGAGACCCAGTACTTC. It yields the protein CAWTGLAGGPGGETQYF.

The table lists this clonotype with many counts. The rearrangement joins TRBV4-3 to TRBJ2-7, with D tentatively TRBD2 (6 bases). Germline V lookup: CDR1 LGHNA, CDR2 YSLEER. V was pared by 0 bases and J by 6 bases, with 9 bases between. The CDR3 covers 13 residues. The CDR3 nucleotides read TGCGCCAGCAGCCAAGATTACGGGGGCGAGCAGTACTTC. It yields the protein CASSQDYGGEQYF.

This clonotype showed up just a few times. V is TRBV6-2 or TRBV6-3 and J is TRBJ2-3; TRBD2 agrees at 12 bases. The germline gives CDR1 MNHEY, CDR2 SVGEGT. The CDR3 totals 19 residues. V lost 6 bases and J lost 3; bases outside the gene matches: 16. The CDR3 nucleotides are TGTGCCAGCAGGTACCCCACCCGAGCTAGCGGGAGGGGGACAGATACGCAGTATTTT. As protein: CASRYPTRASGRGTDTQYF.

This clonotype occurred a few times. The chain combines TRBV5-5 with TRBJ2-7; 7 nucleotides agree with TRBD2. The CDR3 is 15 amino acids. The germline CDR1 and CDR2 sequences are SGHKS and YYEKEE (reference sequence). V was pared by 1 base and J by 1 base, with 5 bases of the junction left unmatched. CDR3 nucleotides: TGTGCCAGCAGCTTGACACGGGAGGTGTCCTACGAGCAGTACTTC. Its protein product is CASSLTREVSYEQYF.

This clonotype was detected many times. The chain uses TRBV10-3 and TRBJ2-7, with 8 bases lining up with TRBD1. This CDR3 comprises 12 residues. Per the germline V gene, CDR1 is ENHRY and CDR2 is SYGVKD. Trimming at V came to 4 bases and at J to 4 bases, leaving 0 bases not matched to a gene. The DNA of the CDR3 is TGTGCCATCAGTGGACAGGGGTACGAGCAGTACTTC. Its translation is CAISGQGYEQYF.

On this clonotype: A read error may explain this, as a much larger clone is one base away. V gene TRBV6-2 or TRBV6-3 combines with J gene TRBJ1-2, with 12 nucleotides matching TRBD1. The CDR3 length is 17 residues. Germline-derived CDR1 and CDR2 are MNHEY and SVGEGT. Trimming cost V 8 bases and J 2 bases; bases outside gene matches: 12. This CDR3 is CASGLRDRGHPNYGYTF. The CDR3 DNA is TGTGCCAGCGGTCTCCGGGACAGGGGGCACCCAAACTATGGCTACACCTTC.

This clonotype was seen ten or more times. The chain carries TRBV4-3 and TRBJ2-5; 8 bases agree with TRBD1. V shed 1 base and J 3 bases; nucleotides not matched to a gene: 4. Germline V CDR1 and CDR2: LGHNA, YSLEER. The CDR3 is 15 residues long. The CDR3 DNA reads as TGCGCCAGCAGCCAAGTCTGGACAGGGAAAGAGACCCAGTACTTC. Translating gives CASSQVWTGKETQYF.